Given below is one TCR beta chain in context. Urothelial carcinoma affected the patients, and it was locally advanced or metastatic. This sample was included in a study of PD-L1 blockade in urothelial cancer. Study in general: Blood analysis was done at 3 weeks (second dose) and 6 weeks after treatment began. Blood yielded a median of approximately 140,000 T cells per sample.

The table came from immunoSEQ multiplex PCR; TCRdb's copy has only in-frame clones and leaves some out. Among 100,000 or so clones, 91% were seen once, and the ten largest hold 0.75% to 0.95%. V trimming: 4 bases; J trimming: 4 bases; junction bases outside the gene matches: 4. Germline V gene data show CDR1 as SGHAT and CDR2 as FQDESV (reference sequence). The CDR3 covers 14 residues. Source: PBMCs, taken around atezolizumab (anti-PD-L1) treatment. This rearrangement joins TRBV11-1 to TRBJ2-1, with 7 positions matching TRBD1. The clonotype was recovered from a woman of 80 years or more with urothelial cancer. CDR3 sequence (DNA): TGTGCCAGCAGCTACAGGGGAGAATACAATGAGCAGTTCTTC. Its translation is CASSYRGEYNEQFF.